A selection of T cell receptor beta chains follows, all from one sample in a study of blood T cell repertoires in COVID-19. Assay: immunoSEQ multiplex PCR; the TCRdb copy retains only in-frame clones and omits some. The table shows roughly 410,000 clones, with approximately 88% occurring only once. What was sequenced was peripheral blood. The source of these receptors is a man aged 35 to 55 with acute or convalescent COVID-19. CDR3s include the opening cysteine and the closing phenylalanine or tryptophan. Each record gives: clone size, D gene, J gene, V gene, CDR3 DNA, CDR3 protein. The D gene is left open where the match is weak. A clone size is listed for some rows: how often the clone was seen (once, few, many), or a class if it is expanded.

size: -
D: TRBD2
J: TRBJ2-3
V: TRBV11-3
DNA: TGTGCCAGCAGCATCGGGGGGGATACGCAGTATTTT
CDR3: CASSIGGDTQYF

size: -
D: TRBD1
J: TRBJ1-3
V: TRBV19
DNA: TGTGCCAGTAGTCACAGGGGCCTAATCTCTGGAAACACCATATATTTT
CDR3: CASSHRGLISGNTIYF

size: -
D: -
J: TRBJ1-1
V: TRBV7-3
DNA: TGTGCCAGCAGCCTCCTGAAGATAAGGGGTGGTGAAGCTTTCTTT
CDR3: CASSLLKIRGGEAFF

size: few
D: -
J: TRBJ1-3
V: TRBV5-4
DNA: TGTGCCAGCAGCTTGTATGCGGCCGGAAACACCATATATTTT
CDR3: CASSLYAAGNTIYF

size: -
D: TRBD2
J: TRBJ2-1
V: TRBV7-2
DNA: TGTGCCAGCAGCGGTCAGCGGGGGGTGGGTAATGAGCAGTTCTTC
CDR3: CASSGQRGVGNEQFF

size: -
D: -
J: TRBJ2-7
V: TRBV2
DNA: TGTGCCAGCGTCTCTGACGGGGGATACGAGCAGTACTTC
CDR3: CASVSDGGYEQYF

size: -
D: -
J: TRBJ1-5
V: TRBV7-2
DNA: TGTGCCAGCAGCGGACCGGACAGAACCTATCAGCCCCAGCATTTT
CDR3: CASSGPDRTYQPQHF

size: -
D: -
J: TRBJ2-1
V: TRBV6-2/TRBV6-3
DNA: TGTGCCAGCAGTTACAAACTCCCGGGGAGACTAGTCAAAAGTGGTGAGCAGTTCTTC
CDR3: CASSYKLPGRLVKSGEQFF

size: -
D: TRBD1
J: TRBJ1-5
V: TRBV28
DNA: TGTGCCAGCAGTCCCCCAGGGGGGCCCACTCAGCCCCAGCATTTT
CDR3: CASSPPGGPTQPQHF

size: -
D: -
J: TRBJ1-3
V: TRBV19
DNA: TGTGCCAGTAGTATAGCGCGGGGGGCTGACGGAAACACCATATATTTT
CDR3: CASSIARGADGNTIYF

size: -
D: TRBD2
J: TRBJ2-2
V: TRBV3-1/TRBV3-2
DNA: TGTGCCAGCAGCCAAGCGACTAGCGCCACCGGGGAGCTGTTTTTT
CDR3: CASSQATSATGELFF

size: -
D: TRBD1
J: TRBJ2-6
V: TRBV7-2
DNA: TGTGCCAGCAGCTTATGGGACAGGGAATATTCTGGGGCCAACGTCCTGACTTTC
CDR3: CASSLWDREYSGANVLTF

size: once
D: -
J: TRBJ2-7
V: TRBV19
DNA: TGTGCCAGTAGTAGAACCGGGTCTTCTCGGCAGTACTTC
CDR3: CASSRTGSSRQYF

size: -
D: -
J: TRBJ1-5
V: TRBV3-1/TRBV3-2
DNA: TGTGCCAGCAGCCAGAGTATGCAGGGAATCTTTGGCAATCAGCCCCAGCATTTT
CDR3: CASSQSMQGIFGNQPQHF

size: -
D: -
J: TRBJ1-1
V: TRBV6-5
DNA: TGTGCCAGCACTCTTTTTTTGGGGGGCACTGAAGCTTTCTTT
CDR3: CASTLFLGGTEAFF

size: -
D: -
J: TRBJ2-2
V: TRBV11-2
DNA: TGTGCCAGCAGCCCCTGGATGAGGCAGCCCAACACCGGGGAGCTGTTTTTT
CDR3: CASSPWMRQPNTGELFF

size: -
D: TRBD1
J: TRBJ2-2
V: TRBV28
DNA: TGTGCCAGCAGCGAGACACAGGGGTTCGGGGAGCTGTTTTTT
CDR3: CASSETQGFGELFF

size: few
D: -
J: TRBJ1-5
V: TRBV6-2/TRBV6-3
DNA: TGTGCCAGCAGTAATATCGCGGGTGTTCAGCCCCAGCATTTT
CDR3: CASSNIAGVQPQHF

size: few
D: -
J: TRBJ1-5
V: TRBV6-5
DNA: TGTGCCAGCAGCCTTAGGGGTGACCAGCCCCAGCATTTT
CDR3: CASSLRGDQPQHF

size: -
D: TRBD1
J: TRBJ1-4
V: TRBV9
DNA: TGTGCCAGCAGTACAGGGGCAGGTGAAAAACTGTTTTTT
CDR3: CASSTGAGEKLFF

size: -
D: TRBD1
J: TRBJ1-2
V: TRBV19
DNA: TGTGCCAGTACCTTAGTCGGACAGGGCTACTATGGCTACACCTTC
CDR3: CASTLVGQGYYGYTF

size: few
D: TRBD2
J: TRBJ2-3
V: TRBV9
DNA: TGTGCCAGCAGCCTAGGGACTAGCCGAACCACAGATACGCAGTATTTT
CDR3: CASSLGTSRTTDTQYF

size: -
D: -
J: TRBJ1-2
V: TRBV4-2
DNA: TGTGCCAGCAGCCGAACGTCAGGGGACTATGGCTACACCTTC
CDR3: CASSRTSGDYGYTF

size: -
D: -
J: TRBJ2-3
V: TRBV28
DNA: TGTGCCAGCACCGCAGGGATCACTGATGCAGATACGCAGTATTTT
CDR3: CASTAGITDADTQYF